This T cell receptor (beta chain) was sequenced for a study of shared clonotypes between healthy human individuals (dated by TCRdb to the early 2020s). Turning to the overall study: A couple of women and a few men aged 18 to 49 years were included in the cohort. Between about 0.8 and 9 billion PBMCs per donor were obtained by leukapheresis. Blood TCR repertoires of about 5 healthy adults were deeply sequenced to estimate repertoire size and the extent of clonotype sharing between individuals. To increase sequencing depth and limit assay-specific biases, different laboratories used diverse techniques to prepare libraries and sequence TCR repertoires.

This clone appeared a few times. Its target antigen remains unknown. Base qualities are not recorded, but no much larger clone differs from it by a single base. The donors were healthy, HIV-negative adults with no recently reported acute infections or vaccinations. All donors were Caucasian adults living in Nashville, Tennessee, USA. In the unsorted samples, some 94 million PBMCs were counted, and genomic DNA was extracted using the QIAamp DNA Blood Mini kit. After blood collection by leukapheresis, PBMCs were isolated using Ficoll-Histopaque density gradient centrifugation and then cryopreserved in the vapor phase of liquid nitrogen. TCR CDR3 regions were amplified from genomic DNA by multiplex PCR using the deep immunoSEQ assay. Extracted genomic DNA from each cell subset was distributed evenly across all wells of several immunoSEQ 96-well plates, and each plate was treated as a replicate. Each replicate PCR for unsorted PBMC received about 0.3 ug genomic DNA, equal to 30,000 to 35,000 T cell genomes. Genomic DNA from unsorted PBMC was sequenced over ten immunoSEQ deep assay plates. Purified libraries were quantified with a Qubit 3.0 fluorometer, sized on a Bioanalyzer 2100, and re-quantified with the KAPA Library Quantification kit. Every immunoSEQ 96-well plate was sequenced on a dedicated single-read 150-cycle Illumina NextSeq 550 flow cell. Per the original workflow: Because the immunoSEQ output held only junctional sequences and lacked quality scores, the filtering could not match the filtering applied to full-length reads. Sequences were annotated with PyIR, a Python wrapper for IgBLAST v1.9, using IMGT germline references to assign V/J genes and CDR3. Reads with weak V/J assignments (E-value above 1e-6), missing CDR3, stop codons, out-of-frame junctions, or ambiguous translated residues were removed. V3J clonotypes were defined as sequences sharing an identical inferred V gene, J gene, and CDR3 amino acid sequence. Percentage overlap between repertoires was computed as shared unique clonotypes divided by the size of the smaller repertoire. Repertoire richness was assessed with RTK rarefaction, the Chao1 estimator, and Recon v2.1 estimates of unobserved clonotypes. The immuneACCESS repertoire file appears here via TCRdb, limited to in-frame rearrangements. These files lack a portion of the clones; in checked studies, under half of the deficit traces to unresolved V genes, and the cause of the others is not known. The D gene and trimming were derived from the DNA, and the V and J assignments and clone size from that table. For this sample there are 450,000 to 550,000 clones; 79% appear just once. Of the sample, around 13% falls within the top ten clones.

Ends trimmed: V by 6 bases, J by 8 bases; bases unmatched to a gene: 9. The CDR3 runs 15 residues from the cysteine to the phenylalanine. The sequence is cut down to CDR3 DNA, 45 bases in frame from base 1. CDR1 SGHAT and CDR2 FQNNGV are derived from the germline V gene. Here is what the overall study found, with its caveats: Sampling was limited to blood, and TCR repertoires in tissue likely differ from TCR repertoires in blood. Because the study included only a small number of donors, the genetic and exposure-history diversity represented was limited. Based on pairwise subsampling, the degree of clonotype sharing among donors was expected to be affected by sequencing depth.

The chain is assembled from TRBV11-2 and TRBJ2-1, with TRBD1 identical over 11 junction bases. Sequencing used PBMCs. The sequence came from a woman aged 40 to 55 in good health. Some clones in this sample may be carry-over from other donors' samples. CDR3 region: CASSSWTGGRDEQFF. The nucleotide sequence reads as follows: TGTGCCAGCAGTTCCTGGACAGGGGGCCGGGATGAGCAGTTCTTC.